This TCR beta chain was captured in a study of T cells in localized non-small cell lung cancer. Notes on the study in general: Because researchers sequenced only one region of the tumor, heterogeneity is still possible. T cell clonality was highest in uninvolved adjacent lung, above tumor.

About this clone itself: Its target is not known.

Sequencing used immunoSEQ multiplex PCR; TCRdb keeps in-frame clones, though not all of them. This repertoire shows about 52,000 clones, around 80% found once; its top ten account for about 4%. Looked up from germline, CDR1 is MNHEY and CDR2 is SVGAGI. This CDR3 has 15 residues. Trimming took 5 bases from V and 7 from J; bases not matched to a gene: 9. The source was PBMCs, collected before any cancer treatment. This clonotype originated in a woman between 35 and 70 years old with stage II lung adenocarcinoma. V usage is TRBV6-5 and J usage is TRBJ1-5; 9 nucleotides line up with TRBD1. The CDR3 region has the DNA TGTGCCAGCAGTCCCTACCGGACAGGGGAGCAGCCCCAGCATTTT. As protein: CASSPYRTGEQPQHF.